In this sample, the clone carrying this TCR beta chain turned up a few times. What it recognizes is unknown. The sequenced template was cDNA made from the entire isolated RNA. TCRdb's table, derived via immunoSEQ multiplex PCR, lists solely in-frame clones and lacks some. Here the sample spans about 410,000 clones, about 15% being singletons. These data come from a study of beta chain features in type 1 diabetes. About the study: Investigators examined 107,917,701 sorted cells across all samples. Study results and limitations: Comparison showed that naive, central memory and Treg TCRB repertoires appeared more similar among patients than among healthy donors.

Purity exceeding 95% was reached by all sorted populations. Trimming removed 6 bases at V and 1 base at J, with 12 bases between. The germline V gene has CDR1 SGHTA and CDR2 FQGNSA. The CDR3 length is 15 residues. The sample consisted of naive CD4+ T cells from blood. The receptor was derived from a man in his thirties or forties in good health. The rearrangement links TRBV7-2 to TRBJ2-2; D remains unclear. CDR3 sequence: CASSPPPRNTGELFF. In DNA, the CDR3 is TGTGCCAGCAGTCCTCCACCCCGGAACACCGGGGAGCTGTTTTTT.